Below, one T cell receptor (beta chain) is given with its context. The antigen remains unidentified. Expressed TCRB transcripts were sequenced because the isolated RNA had all been reverse transcribed beforehand. Sequencing was performed with immunoSEQ multiplex PCR; in TCRdb, only in-frame clones are kept and a portion is missing. The table has around 53,000 clones, just under 65% seen once. V lost 3 bases, J lost 6 bases, and 8 bases stayed unmatched. There are 14 residues in the CDR3. CDR1 is KGHSH and CDR2 is LQKENI in the germline V gene. These data originate in a study of beta chain features in type 1 diabetes. Regarding the study as a whole: Shorter TCRB CDR3s, moderately but significantly so, were found in Type 1 diabetes patients in all four CD4+ subsets.

The V and J genes are TRBV18 and TRBJ2-7; 7 bases are shared with TRBD1. Sequenced: stem cell memory CD4+ T cells from blood. The source is a woman aged 25 to 39 with type 1 diabetes. CDR3: CASSPQGEVREQYF. In DNA, the CDR3 is TGTGCCAGCTCACCCCAGGGGGAAGTCCGCGAGCAGTACTTC. Filled out from reference TRBV18 and TRBJ2-7, the complete variable domain reads NAGVMQNPRHLVRRRGQEARLRCSPMKGHSHVYWYRQLPEEGLKFMVYLQKENIIDESGMPKERFSAEFPKEGPSILRIQQVVRGDSAAYFCASSPQGEVREQYFGPGTRLTVT.